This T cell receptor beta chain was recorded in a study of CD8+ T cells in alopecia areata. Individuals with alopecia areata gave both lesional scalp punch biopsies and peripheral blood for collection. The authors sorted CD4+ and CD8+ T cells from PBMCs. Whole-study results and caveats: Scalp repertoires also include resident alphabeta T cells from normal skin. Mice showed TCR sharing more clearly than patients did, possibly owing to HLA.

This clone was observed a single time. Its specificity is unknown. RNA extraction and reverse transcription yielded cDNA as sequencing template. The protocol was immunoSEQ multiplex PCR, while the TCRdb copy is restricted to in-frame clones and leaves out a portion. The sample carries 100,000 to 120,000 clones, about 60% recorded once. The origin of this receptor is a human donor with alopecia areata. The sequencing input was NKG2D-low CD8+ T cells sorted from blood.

In DNA, the CDR3 is TGTGCCAGCAGTGAAGCAGGGACCTTCGTTACCGGGGAGCTGTTTTTT. It translates to CASSEAGTFVTGELFF. This rearrangement joins TRBV6-1 to TRBJ2-2; D tentatively fits TRBD1 or TRBD2 (5 bases each). The CDR3 runs 16 residues. Trimming removed 0 bases from V and 5 bases from J, with 13 bases in between. Germline CDR1 is MNHNS and CDR2 is SASEGT.